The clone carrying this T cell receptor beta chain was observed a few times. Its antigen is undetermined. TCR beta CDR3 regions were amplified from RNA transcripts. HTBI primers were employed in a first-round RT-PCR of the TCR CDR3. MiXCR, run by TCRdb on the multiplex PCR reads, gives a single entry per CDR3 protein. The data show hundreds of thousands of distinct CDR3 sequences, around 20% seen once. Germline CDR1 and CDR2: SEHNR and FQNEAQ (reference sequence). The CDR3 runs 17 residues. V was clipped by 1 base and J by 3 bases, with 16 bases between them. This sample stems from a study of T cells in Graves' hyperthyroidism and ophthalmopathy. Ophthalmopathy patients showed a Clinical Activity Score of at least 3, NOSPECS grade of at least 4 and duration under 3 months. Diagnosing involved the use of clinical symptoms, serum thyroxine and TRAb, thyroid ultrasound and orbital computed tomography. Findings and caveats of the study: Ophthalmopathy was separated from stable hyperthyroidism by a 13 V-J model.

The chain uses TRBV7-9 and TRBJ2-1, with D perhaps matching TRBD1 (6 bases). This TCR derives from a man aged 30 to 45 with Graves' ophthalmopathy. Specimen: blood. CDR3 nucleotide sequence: TGTGCCAGCAGCTTAGGAGGAAGACAGGTAGTCTACAATGAGCAGTTCTTC. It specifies CASSLGGRQVVYNEQFF. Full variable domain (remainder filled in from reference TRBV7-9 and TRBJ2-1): DTGVSQNPRHKITKRGQNVTFRCDPISEHNRLYWYRQTLGQGPEFLTYFQNEAQLEKSRLLSDRFSAERPKGSFSTLEIQRTEQGDSAMYLCASSLGGRQVVYNEQFFGPGTRLTVL.